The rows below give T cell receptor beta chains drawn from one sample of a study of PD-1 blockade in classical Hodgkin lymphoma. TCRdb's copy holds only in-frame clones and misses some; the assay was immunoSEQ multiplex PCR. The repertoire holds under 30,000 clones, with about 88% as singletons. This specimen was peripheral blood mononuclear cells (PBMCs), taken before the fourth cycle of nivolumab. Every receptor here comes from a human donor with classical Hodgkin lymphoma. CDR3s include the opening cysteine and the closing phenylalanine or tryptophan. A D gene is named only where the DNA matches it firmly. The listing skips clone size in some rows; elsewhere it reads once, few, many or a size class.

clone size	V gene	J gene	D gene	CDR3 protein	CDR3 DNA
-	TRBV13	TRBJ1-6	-	CASSLARGPLHF	TGTGCCAGCAGCTTGGCCCGGGGGCCCCTCCACTTT
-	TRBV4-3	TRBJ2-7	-	CASSQANAQNDYEQYF	TGCGCCAGCAGCCAAGCTAATGCCCAAAATGACTACGAGCAGTACTTC
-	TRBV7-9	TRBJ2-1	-	CASPPGEWSYNEQFF	TGTGCCAGCCCCCCAGGGGAGTGGTCCTACAATGAGCAGTTCTTC
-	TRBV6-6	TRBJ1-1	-	CASSYGRGSRTEAFF	TGTGCCAGCAGTTACGGTAGGGGCTCGAGGACTGAAGCTTTCTTT
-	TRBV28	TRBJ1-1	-	CASSFLVGHMNTEAFF	TGTGCCAGCAGTTTTTTGGTGGGACACATGAACACTGAAGCTTTCTTT
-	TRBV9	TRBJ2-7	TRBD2	CASSGTSGRRIYEQYF	TGTGCCAGCAGCGGGACTAGCGGGAGGCGTATCTACGAGCAGTACTTC
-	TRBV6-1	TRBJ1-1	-	CASSELGAPGEAFF	TGTGCCAGCAGTGAACTTGGGGCGCCCGGTGAAGCTTTCTTT
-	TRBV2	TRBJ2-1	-	CASNRLTSFYNEQFF	TGTGCCAGCAATCGGCTTACCTCGTTCTACAATGAGCAGTTCTTC
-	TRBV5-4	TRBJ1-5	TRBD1	CASSPDRGFHQPQHF	TGTGCCAGCAGCCCGGACAGGGGCTTCCATCAGCCCCAGCATTTT
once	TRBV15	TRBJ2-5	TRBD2	CATSRAGLAGGVGETQYF	TGTGCCACCAGCAGAGCGGGACTAGCGGGAGGGGTGGGAGAGACCCAGTACTTC
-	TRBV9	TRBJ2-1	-	CASSVGNGGYNEQFF	TGTGCCAGCAGCGTAGGGAACGGGGGCTACAATGAGCAGTTCTTC
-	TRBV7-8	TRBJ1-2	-	CASSLRGPNYGYTF	TGTGCCAGCAGCTTAAGGGGCCCGAACTATGGCTACACCTTC
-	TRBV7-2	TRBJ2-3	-	CASSLLAQSTDTQYF	TGTGCCAGCAGCTTATTGGCCCAGAGCACAGATACGCAGTATTTT
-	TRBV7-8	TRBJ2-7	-	CASSSTSIYYEQYF	TGTGCCAGCAGCTCCACTAGCATTTACTACGAGCAGTACTTC
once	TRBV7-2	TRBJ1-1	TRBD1	CASSWDSHTEAFF	TGTGCCAGCAGCTGGGACAGCCACACTGAAGCTTTCTTT
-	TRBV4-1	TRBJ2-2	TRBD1	CASSLRDRGNTGELFF	TGCGCCAGCAGCCTCCGGGACAGGGGAAACACCGGGGAGCTGTTTTTT
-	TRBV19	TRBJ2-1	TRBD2	CASSSEREGRGEQFF	TGTGCCAGTAGTAGCGAGCGGGAGGGCCGTGGGGAGCAGTTCTTC
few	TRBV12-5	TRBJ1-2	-	CASGPTTGQPNSGGYTF	TGTGCTAGTGGCCCCACCACGGGACAACCGAATTCGGGTGGCTACACCTTC
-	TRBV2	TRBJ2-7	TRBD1	CASIGTAVTGQYF	TGTGCCAGCATCGGGACAGCTGTTACTGGGCAGTACTTC
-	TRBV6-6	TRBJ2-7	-	CASSFYGAAYEQYF	TGTGCCAGCAGTTTTTACGGAGCAGCCTACGAGCAGTACTTC
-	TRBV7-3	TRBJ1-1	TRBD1	CASSSRDRADEAFF	TGTGCCAGCAGCTCCCGGGACAGGGCAGATGAAGCTTTCTTT
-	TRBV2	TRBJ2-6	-	CASSLGGSGANVLTF	TGTGCCAGCAGTCTAGGGGGCTCTGGGGCCAACGTCCTGACTTTC
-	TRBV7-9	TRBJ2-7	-	CASSFQLTYEQYF	TGTGCCAGCAGCTTTCAACTAACCTACGAGCAGTACTTC
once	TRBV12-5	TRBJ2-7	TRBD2	CASGQPGTSGTYEQYF	TGTGCTAGTGGTCAACCCGGGACTAGCGGCACCTACGAGCAGTACTTC
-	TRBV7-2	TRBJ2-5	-	CASSSSSNLAETQYF	TGTGCCAGCAGCTCCTCCTCTAACCTGGCGGAGACCCAGTACTTC
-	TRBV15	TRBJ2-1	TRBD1	CATSRDLTGRRNEQFF	TGTGCCACCAGCAGAGATCTGACAGGGCGGAGAAATGAGCAGTTCTTC
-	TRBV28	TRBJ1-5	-	CASSFSAQPQHF	TGTGCCAGCAGTTTTTCTGCTCAGCCCCAGCATTTT
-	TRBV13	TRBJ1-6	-	CASSDSVEQASPLHF	TGTGCCAGCAGCGACTCGGTGGAGCAGGCTTCACCCCTCCACTTT
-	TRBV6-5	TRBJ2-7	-	CAIPVHGSLTYEQYF	TGTGCCATCCCCGTCCACGGCAGTTTGACCTACGAGCAGTACTTC
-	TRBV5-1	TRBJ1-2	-	CASSSWTDPRGGYTF	TGCGCCAGCAGCTCTTGGACCGACCCTCGCGGTGGCTACACCTTC
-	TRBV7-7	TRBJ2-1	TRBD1	CASSLCFGPGQRCNEQFF	TGTGCCAGCAGCTTATGTTTCGGGCCGGGACAGAGGTGCAATGAGCAGTTCTTC
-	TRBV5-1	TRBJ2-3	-	CASSSFPNTDTQYF	TGCGCCAGCAGCTCTTTCCCTAACACAGATACGCAGTATTTT
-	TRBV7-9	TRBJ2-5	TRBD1	CASSQRDSREETQYF	TGTGCCAGCAGCCAGAGGGACAGTCGGGAAGAGACCCAGTACTTC
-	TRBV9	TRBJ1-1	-	CASSGSPVNTEAFF	TGTGCCAGCAGCGGATCCCCGGTGAACACTGAAGCTTTCTTT
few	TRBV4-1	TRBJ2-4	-	CASSQDKGAKNIQYF	TGCGCCAGCAGCCAAGATAAGGGAGCCAAAAACATTCAGTACTTC
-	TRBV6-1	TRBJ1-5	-	CASSEAYQQPQHF	TGTGCCAGCAGTGAAGCGTATCAACAGCCCCAGCATTTT
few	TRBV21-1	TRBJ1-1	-	CASSNPGGENTEAFF	TGTGCCAGCAGCAACCCAGGGGGCGAGAACACTGAAGCTTTCTTT
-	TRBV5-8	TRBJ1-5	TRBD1	CASSPLGTGGRYSNQPQHF	TGTGCCAGCAGCCCTTTGGGGACAGGGGGCCGATATAGCAATCAGCCCCAGCATTTT
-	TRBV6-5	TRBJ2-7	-	CASSYKYEQYF	TGTGCCAGCAGTTACAAGTACGAGCAGTACTTC
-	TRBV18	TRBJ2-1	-	CASSPLGDNNEQFF	TGTGCCAGCTCCCCGCTCGGGGATAACAATGAGCAGTTCTTC
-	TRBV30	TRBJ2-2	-	CGGSSTGELFF	TGTGGAGGGAGTAGCACCGGGGAGCTGTTTTTT
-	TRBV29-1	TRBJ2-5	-	CSVAQHQETQYF	TGCAGCGTTGCCCAACACCAAGAGACCCAGTACTTC
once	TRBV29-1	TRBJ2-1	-	CSVDSDSYNEQFF	TGCAGCGTTGATTCAGACTCCTACAATGAGCAGTTCTTC
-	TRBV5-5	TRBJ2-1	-	CASSFEWGQNEQFF	TGTGCCAGCAGCTTCGAGTGGGGTCAGAATGAGCAGTTCTTC
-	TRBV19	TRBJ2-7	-	CASSIRTEGYEQYF	TGTGCCAGTAGTATACGGACAGAGGGCTACGAGCAGTACTTC
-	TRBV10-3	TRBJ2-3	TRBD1	CAISGTGTTDTQYF	TGTGCCATCAGTGGGACAGGGACCACAGATACGCAGTATTTT
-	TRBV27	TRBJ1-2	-	CASSLSADYYYGYTF	TGTGCCAGCAGTTTATCTGCAGATTATTACTATGGCTACACCTTC
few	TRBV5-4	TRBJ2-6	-	CASSFGRGGANVLTF	TGTGCCAGCAGCTTCGGCAGGGGAGGGGCCAACGTCCTGACTTTC
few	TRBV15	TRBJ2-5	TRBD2	CATSSGRGGLETQYF	TGTGCCACCAGCAGTGGACGGGGGGGCCTGGAGACCCAGTACTTC
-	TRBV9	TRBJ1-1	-	CASSVGLATEAFF	TGTGCCAGCAGCGTAGGCTTGGCAACTGAAGCTTTCTTT
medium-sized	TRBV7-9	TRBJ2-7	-	CASSPEGGYEQYF	TGTGCCAGCAGCCCCGAGGGGGGCTACGAGCAGTACTTC
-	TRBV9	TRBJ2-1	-	CASSVVGDNSYNEQFF	TGTGCCAGCAGCGTAGTCGGCGATAACTCCTACAATGAGCAGTTCTTC
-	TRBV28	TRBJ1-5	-	CASSLSDLGGLAQHF	TGTGCCAGCAGTTTATCCGACCTGGGGGGCTTGGCCCAGCATTTT
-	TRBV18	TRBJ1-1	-	CASSAGTGGLEAFF	TGTGCCAGCTCGGCCGGGACCGGAGGTCTTGAAGCTTTCTTT
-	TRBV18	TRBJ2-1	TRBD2	CASSPPGIGTSGYNEQFF	TGTGCCAGCTCACCACCAGGGATCGGGACTAGCGGGTACAATGAGCAGTTCTTC